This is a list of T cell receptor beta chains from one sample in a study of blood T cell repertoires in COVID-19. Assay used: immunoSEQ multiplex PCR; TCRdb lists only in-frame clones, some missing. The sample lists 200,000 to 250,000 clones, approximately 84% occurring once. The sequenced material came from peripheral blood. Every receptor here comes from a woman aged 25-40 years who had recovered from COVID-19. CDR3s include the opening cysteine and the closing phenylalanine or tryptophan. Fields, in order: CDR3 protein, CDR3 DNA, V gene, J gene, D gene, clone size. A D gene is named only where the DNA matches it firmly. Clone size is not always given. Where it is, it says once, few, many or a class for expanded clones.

cdr3_aa: CASRQPLSGANVLTF
cdr3_nt: TGCGCCAGCAGACAGCCCCTCTCTGGGGCCAACGTCCTGACTTTC
v_call: TRBV5-1
j_call: TRBJ2-6
d_call: NA
clone_size: NA

cdr3_aa: CASRMGQGSAGELFF
cdr3_nt: TGTGCCAGCAGAATGGGACAGGGTAGCGCCGGGGAGCTGTTTTTT
v_call: TRBV2
j_call: TRBJ2-2
d_call: TRBD1
clone_size: NA

cdr3_aa: CASSGGPQGMSNQPQHF
cdr3_nt: TGTGCCAGCAGTGGGGGACCACAGGGCATGAGCAATCAGCCCCAGCATTTT
v_call: TRBV6-1
j_call: TRBJ1-5
d_call: NA
clone_size: NA

cdr3_aa: CAWSVEGENTEAFF
cdr3_nt: TGTGCCTGGAGTGTAGAGGGGGAGAACACTGAAGCTTTCTTT
v_call: TRBV30
j_call: TRBJ1-1
d_call: NA
clone_size: NA

cdr3_aa: CASSIRGTDLYEQYF
cdr3_nt: TGTGCCAGTAGTATAAGGGGGACGGACCTCTACGAGCAGTACTTC
v_call: TRBV19
j_call: TRBJ2-7
d_call: NA
clone_size: NA

cdr3_aa: CASSRGLAGDEQYF
cdr3_nt: TGTGCCAGCAGTCGGGGACTAGCGGGAGACGAGCAGTACTTC
v_call: TRBV7-3
j_call: TRBJ2-7
d_call: TRBD2
clone_size: NA

cdr3_aa: CASSLVGGVLNTEAFF
cdr3_nt: TGTGCCAGCAGCTTAGTAGGAGGGGTCCTGAACACTGAAGCTTTCTTT
v_call: TRBV7-2
j_call: TRBJ1-1
d_call: NA
clone_size: NA

cdr3_aa: CASRLRDRLHFSSYEQYF
cdr3_nt: TGTGCAAGTCGCCTCCGGGACAGACTACATTTTAGCTCCTACGAGCAGTACTTC
v_call: TRBV12-2
j_call: TRBJ2-7
d_call: NA
clone_size: NA

cdr3_aa: CASSFRGPRGYTF
cdr3_nt: TGTGCCAGCAGTTTCAGGGGGCCACGTGGCTACACCTTC
v_call: TRBV28
j_call: TRBJ1-2
d_call: TRBD1
clone_size: once

cdr3_aa: CAISGYRNLNYGYTF
cdr3_nt: TGTGCCATCAGTGGGTACAGAAACCTAAACTATGGCTACACCTTC
v_call: TRBV10-3
j_call: TRBJ1-2
d_call: NA
clone_size: NA

cdr3_aa: CASSQGLAGASYNEQFF
cdr3_nt: TGTGCCAGCAGCCAAGGACTAGCGGGGGCCTCCTACAATGAGCAGTTCTTC
v_call: TRBV3-1/TRBV3-2
j_call: TRBJ2-1
d_call: TRBD2
clone_size: NA

cdr3_aa: CASSRRVEDYGYTF
cdr3_nt: TGTGCCAGCAGCCGTCGGGTAGAGGACTATGGCTACACCTTC
v_call: TRBV7-2
j_call: TRBJ1-2
d_call: NA
clone_size: few

cdr3_aa: CASSQGQSAGYEQYF
cdr3_nt: TGTGCCAGCAGCCAGGGACAGTCGGCGGGCTACGAGCAGTACTTC
v_call: TRBV7-2
j_call: TRBJ2-7
d_call: TRBD1
clone_size: once

cdr3_aa: CALEGSETQYF
cdr3_nt: TGTGCCCTCGAAGGTAGCGAGACCCAGTACTTC
v_call: TRBV30
j_call: TRBJ2-5
d_call: NA
clone_size: NA

cdr3_aa: CAWRIAGPDTQYF
cdr3_nt: TGTGCCTGGAGAATAGCGGGGCCAGATACGCAGTATTTT
v_call: TRBV30
j_call: TRBJ2-3
d_call: TRBD2
clone_size: NA

cdr3_aa: CASSDRGDIQYF
cdr3_nt: TGTGCCAGCAGCGACAGGGGAGACATTCAGTACTTC
v_call: TRBV6-5
j_call: TRBJ2-4
d_call: TRBD1
clone_size: NA

cdr3_aa: CASSPQGSGNTIYF
cdr3_nt: TGTGCCAGCAGCCCTCAGGGGTCTGGAAACACCATATATTTT
v_call: TRBV7-9
j_call: TRBJ1-3
d_call: NA
clone_size: few

cdr3_aa: CASSPHGGTYEQYF
cdr3_nt: TGTGCCAGCAGCCCTCACGGGGGAACCTACGAGCAGTACTTC
v_call: TRBV9
j_call: TRBJ2-7
d_call: NA
clone_size: NA

cdr3_aa: CASSLGSRGSEQYF
cdr3_nt: TGTGCCAGCAGCTTAGGAAGCAGGGGGAGCGAGCAGTACTTC
v_call: TRBV7-2
j_call: TRBJ2-7
d_call: TRBD1
clone_size: NA

cdr3_aa: CASSPAGGPQTQYF
cdr3_nt: TGTGCCAGCAGCCCAGCGGGAGGGCCGCAGACCCAGTACTTC
v_call: TRBV7-9
j_call: TRBJ2-5
d_call: TRBD2
clone_size: NA

cdr3_aa: CASSGSRDRGLSYNEQFF
cdr3_nt: TGCGCCAGCAGCGGGTCCCGGGACAGGGGGCTTTCCTACAATGAGCAGTTCTTC
v_call: TRBV5-1
j_call: TRBJ2-1
d_call: TRBD1
clone_size: few

cdr3_aa: CASSRGTGVAETQYF
cdr3_nt: TGTGCCAGTAGCCGTGGGACAGGGGTTGCAGAGACCCAGTACTTC
v_call: TRBV19
j_call: TRBJ2-5
d_call: TRBD1
clone_size: NA

cdr3_aa: CASRRDRQVAGPHSYEQYF
cdr3_nt: TGTGCCAGCAGGAGGGACAGACAGGTAGCGGGACCTCACTCCTACGAGCAGTACTTC
v_call: TRBV27
j_call: TRBJ2-7
d_call: NA
clone_size: NA

cdr3_aa: CASSFQGFGGYTF
cdr3_nt: TGTGCCAGCAGTTTCCAGGGTTTCGGGGGCTACACCTTC
v_call: TRBV12-3/TRBV12-4
j_call: TRBJ1-2
d_call: NA
clone_size: NA

cdr3_aa: CASSYPGTDKNIQYF
cdr3_nt: TGTGCCAGCAGCTACCCCGGGACAGACAAAAACATTCAGTACTTC
v_call: TRBV7-9
j_call: TRBJ2-4
d_call: TRBD1
clone_size: once

cdr3_aa: CASSQGLAKNYEQYF
cdr3_nt: TGTGCCAGCAGCCAAGGACTAGCGAAAAACTACGAGCAGTACTTC
v_call: TRBV14
j_call: TRBJ2-7
d_call: TRBD2
clone_size: few

cdr3_aa: CASSQETGSYNEQFF
cdr3_nt: TGTGCCAGCAGCCAAGAAACAGGATCCTACAATGAGCAGTTCTTC
v_call: TRBV3-1/TRBV3-2
j_call: TRBJ2-1
d_call: NA
clone_size: NA

cdr3_aa: CALRAGGHYGYTF
cdr3_nt: TGTGCCCTTCGGGCAGGGGGCCACTATGGCTACACCTTC
v_call: TRBV6-5
j_call: TRBJ1-2
d_call: TRBD1
clone_size: NA

cdr3_aa: CASSLSFRGQFF
cdr3_nt: TGTGCCAGCAGCCTGTCGTTTCGGGGGCAGTTCTTC
v_call: TRBV7-2
j_call: TRBJ2-1
d_call: NA
clone_size: once

cdr3_aa: CASSPRASSYNEQFF
cdr3_nt: TGTGCCAGCAGCCCGCGGGCCAGCTCCTACAATGAGCAGTTCTTC
v_call: TRBV6-5
j_call: TRBJ2-1
d_call: NA
clone_size: NA

cdr3_aa: CASSPSSGTGELFF
cdr3_nt: TGTGCCAGCTCACCATCTAGCGGAACCGGGGAGCTGTTTTTT
v_call: TRBV18
j_call: TRBJ2-2
d_call: TRBD2
clone_size: NA

cdr3_aa: CASSFSRFVPTETQYF
cdr3_nt: TGCGCCAGCAGTTTCTCTAGGTTTGTTCCCACGGAGACCCAGTACTTC
v_call: TRBV28
j_call: TRBJ2-5
d_call: NA
clone_size: NA

cdr3_aa: CASSTRQAGDEQFF
cdr3_nt: TGTGCCAGCAGCACGAGACAGGCGGGGGATGAGCAGTTCTTC
v_call: TRBV5-4
j_call: TRBJ2-1
d_call: NA
clone_size: once

cdr3_aa: CASSLSGGYEQYF
cdr3_nt: TGTGCCAGCAGCTTATCGGGGGGGTACGAGCAGTACTTC
v_call: TRBV7-9
j_call: TRBJ2-7
d_call: TRBD2
clone_size: NA

cdr3_aa: CSVVPGLGSNYGYTF
cdr3_nt: TGCAGCGTTGTCCCAGGACTGGGTTCTAACTATGGCTACACCTTC
v_call: TRBV29-1
j_call: TRBJ1-2
d_call: NA
clone_size: NA

cdr3_aa: CASSKLTEPYEQYF
cdr3_nt: TGTGCCAGTAGTAAACTAACGGAGCCCTACGAGCAGTACTTC
v_call: TRBV19
j_call: TRBJ2-7
d_call: NA
clone_size: many

cdr3_aa: CASSAWTGPNYEQYF
cdr3_nt: TGCGCCAGCAGCGCCTGGACAGGGCCGAACTACGAGCAGTACTTC
v_call: TRBV5-1
j_call: TRBJ2-7
d_call: TRBD1
clone_size: NA

cdr3_aa: CASAHPTSGTTYEQYF
cdr3_nt: TGCGCCAGCGCTCACCCGACTAGCGGGACAACCTACGAGCAGTACTTC
v_call: TRBV4-1
j_call: TRBJ2-7
d_call: TRBD2
clone_size: NA

cdr3_aa: CASSDPRTGTDEQYF
cdr3_nt: TGTGCCAGCAGTGATCCCCGGACAGGGACCGACGAGCAGTACTTC
v_call: TRBV28
j_call: TRBJ2-7
d_call: TRBD1
clone_size: NA

cdr3_aa: CASRNRAAAETQYF
cdr3_nt: TGTGCCAGCAGGAACAGGGCGGCAGCAGAGACCCAGTACTTC
v_call: TRBV28
j_call: TRBJ2-5
d_call: NA
clone_size: NA

cdr3_aa: CASSWDQGINEQFF
cdr3_nt: TGTGCCAGCAGTTGGGATCAGGGGATCAATGAGCAGTTCTTC
v_call: TRBV27
j_call: TRBJ2-1
d_call: NA
clone_size: NA

cdr3_aa: CASSLAGPGESAQHF
cdr3_nt: TGCGCCAGCAGCTTGGCGGGGCCAGGGGAATCAGCCCAGCATTTT
v_call: TRBV5-1
j_call: TRBJ1-5
d_call: NA
clone_size: NA

cdr3_aa: CASSLYQGYGYTF
cdr3_nt: TGTGCCAGCAGCTTGTACCAGGGGTATGGCTACACCTTC
v_call: TRBV5-4
j_call: TRBJ1-2
d_call: NA
clone_size: NA

cdr3_aa: CASSLGRSGSTDTQYF
cdr3_nt: TGTGCCAGCAGCTTAGGGCGAAGCGGTAGCACAGATACGCAGTATTTT
v_call: TRBV7-3
j_call: TRBJ2-3
d_call: NA
clone_size: NA

cdr3_aa: CASSFVDGSYNEQFF
cdr3_nt: TGTGCCAGCAGCTTCGTAGACGGGTCCTACAATGAGCAGTTCTTC
v_call: TRBV11-2
j_call: TRBJ2-1
d_call: NA
clone_size: NA

cdr3_aa: CASKIGQGAFF
cdr3_nt: TGTGCCAGCAAAATCGGACAAGGAGCTTTCTTT
v_call: TRBV28
j_call: TRBJ1-1
d_call: NA
clone_size: NA

cdr3_aa: CASSLGQPNTGELFF
cdr3_nt: TGTGCCAGCAGCTTGGGACAGCCGAACACCGGGGAGCTGTTTTTT
v_call: TRBV7-3
j_call: TRBJ2-2
d_call: TRBD1
clone_size: NA

cdr3_aa: CASRRGLSNQPQHF
cdr3_nt: TGTGCCAGCCGGAGAGGGTTGAGCAATCAGCCCCAGCATTTT
v_call: TRBV6-5
j_call: TRBJ1-5
d_call: NA
clone_size: NA

cdr3_aa: CASRPTGRYNSPLHF
cdr3_nt: TGTGCCAGCAGGCCGACAGGGAGGTATAATTCACCCCTCCACTTT
v_call: TRBV6-5
j_call: TRBJ1-6
d_call: TRBD1
clone_size: NA

cdr3_aa: CASSGQGAYEQYF
cdr3_nt: TGTGCCAGCAGCGGACAGGGGGCCTACGAGCAGTACTTC
v_call: TRBV9
j_call: TRBJ2-7
d_call: TRBD1
clone_size: NA

cdr3_aa: CASKPGGLSNSPLHF
cdr3_nt: TGTGCCAGCAAACCTGGGGGACTGAGTAATTCACCCCTCCACTTT
v_call: TRBV6-5
j_call: TRBJ1-6
d_call: NA
clone_size: NA

cdr3_aa: CASSPGLAGYEQYF
cdr3_nt: TGTGCCAGCAGCCCCGGACTAGCGGGATACGAGCAGTACTTC
v_call: TRBV7-3
j_call: TRBJ2-7
d_call: TRBD2
clone_size: NA

cdr3_aa: CASSERTDTQYF
cdr3_nt: TGTGCCAGCTCTGAACGGACAGATACGCAGTATTTT
v_call: TRBV6-5
j_call: TRBJ2-3
d_call: NA
clone_size: NA

cdr3_aa: CASSLMVTSGTNEQFF
cdr3_nt: TGTGCCAGCAGCTTAATGGTTACTAGCGGGACCAATGAGCAGTTCTTC
v_call: TRBV7-3
j_call: TRBJ2-1
d_call: TRBD2
clone_size: NA

cdr3_aa: CASSKTGAERETQYF
cdr3_nt: TGTGCCAGCAGCAAAACGGGAGCCGAGAGGGAGACCCAGTACTTC
v_call: TRBV21-1
j_call: TRBJ2-5
d_call: NA
clone_size: NA

cdr3_aa: CASSQGGQSHTGELFF
cdr3_nt: TGCGCCAGCAGCCAAGGAGGACAGTCTCACACCGGGGAGCTGTTTTTT
v_call: TRBV4-1
j_call: TRBJ2-2
d_call: NA
clone_size: NA

cdr3_aa: CASSPRGSPGETQYF
cdr3_nt: TGTGCCAGCAGTCCCCGGGGGAGCCCCGGGGAGACCCAGTACTTC
v_call: TRBV28
j_call: TRBJ2-5
d_call: NA
clone_size: NA

cdr3_aa: CASSLGQQSYGYTF
cdr3_nt: TGTGCCAGTAGTCTAGGACAGCAGTCCTATGGCTACACCTTC
v_call: TRBV19
j_call: TRBJ1-2
d_call: NA
clone_size: NA

cdr3_aa: CAWSVPGLNEKLFF
cdr3_nt: TGTGCCTGGAGTGTACCTGGCCTTAATGAAAAACTGTTTTTT
v_call: TRBV30
j_call: TRBJ1-4
d_call: NA
clone_size: once